The present T cell receptor beta chain was sequenced within a study of shared T cell receptors in the human thymus. Sequencing was performed with immunoSEQ multiplex PCR; in TCRdb, only in-frame clones are kept and a portion is missing. The sample lists under 850,000 clones; approximately 87% were seen once. The V and J ends lost 3 bases and 3 bases, in that order; junction bases with no gene match: 9. Germline-derived CDR1 and CDR2 are WNHNN and SYGVQD (reference sequence). The CDR3 consists of 18 residues. The data were also submitted as part of a second study, on human thymus T cells.

This TCR came from a boy under two years old with a congenital heart defect. The specimen sequenced was thymocytes. The V gene is TRBV10-1, the J gene TRBJ2-4, with TRBD1 matching over 12 bases. DNA for the CDR3: TGCGCCAGCAGTGACGGGACAGGGGGCGCCGGTGGCAAAAACATTCAGTACTTC. This encodes CASSDGTGGAGGKNIQYF.